The next 14 T cell receptor beta chains were all read from a single sample in a study of shared clonotypes between healthy human individuals. Sequencing used immunoSEQ multiplex PCR; TCRdb keeps in-frame clones, though not all of them. The table includes millions of clones, approximately 95% detected once. The sample consisted of naive CD4+ T cells sorted from blood. Subset: CD45RA+ positively selected. All receptors come from a young man in good health.

The chain joins TRBV15 to TRBJ2-7; possible D gene TRBD1, 6 bases. Trimming took 1 base from V and 0 from J, leaving 13 bases between them. The CDR3 runs to 16 residues. Germline V CDR1 and CDR2: LNHNV, YYDKDF (reference sequence). CDR3 amino acids: CATSRGHLGGSYEQYF. In nucleotides, the CDR3 is TGTGCCACCAGCAGAGGGCACTTAGGGGGCTCCTACGAGCAGTACTTC.

This clone was counted once. The genes are TRBV5-6 and TRBJ2-3; no firm D call. CDR1 SGHDT and CDR2 YYEEEE come from the germline V gene. V was pared by 0 bases and J by 4 bases, with 12 bases between. The CDR3 is made up of 15 amino acids. CDR3 sequence: CASSLVGQEPDTQYF. CDR3 nucleotides: TGTGCCAGCAGCTTGGTGGGCCAGGAACCAGATACGCAGTATTTT.

The genes are TRBV23-1 and TRBJ2-7; 7 bases match TRBD1. TRBV23-1 is given ORF status, its function remaining uncertain. Trimming at V came to 2 bases and at J to 0 bases, leaving 4 bases not matched to a gene. This CDR3 region has 15 residues. The CDR3 DNA sequence: TGCGCCAGCAGTCAAGACAGGGTACGCTCCTACGAGCAGTACTTC. It is translated as CASSQDRVRSYEQYF.

As concerns this clone: At one boundary the junction diverges from the germline segment, which might be a read error. CDR3 amino acids: CASSSTTGLGQDF. DNA for the CDR3: TGTGCCAGCAGCTCGACGACGGGGCTAGGTCAAGACTTC. The genes are TRBV7-2 and TRBJ2-4, with D possibly being TRBD1 or TRBD2 (5 bases each). The germline V gene has CDR1 SGHTA and CDR2 FQGNSA. The CDR3 consists of 13 residues.

The V gene is TRBV19, the J gene TRBJ2-2, with D maybe TRBD1 (5 bases). Per the germline V gene, CDR1 is LNHDA and CDR2 is SQIVND (reference sequence). V lost 6 bases and J 7 bases, leaving 12 bases between the germline ends. This CDR3 has 13 residues. CDR3 in DNA: TGTGCCAGTAGCGAGCAGGGAATCGGGGAGCTGTTTTTT. Protein: CASSEQGIGELFF.

This sequence joins TRBV10-3 and TRBJ2-3, with D possibly matching TRBD1 (5 bases). The germline V gene encodes CDR1 ENHRY and CDR2 SYGVKD. V was trimmed by 6 bases and J by 2 bases, leaving 12 bases between them. CDR3 length: 14 residues. CDR3 DNA sequence: TGTGCCATCAGCGCTGGGGCGGTCACAGATACGCAGTATTTT. Translated, it gives CAISAGAVTDTQYF.

This clone was picked up one time. The chain links TRBV27 to TRBJ1-6; no firm D call. V was shortened by 5 bases and J by 9 bases, with 20 bases between the two germline ends. The germline V gene has CDR1 MNHEY and CDR2 SMNVEV (reference sequence). The CDR3 totals 16 residues. The CDR3 loop reads CASSPVTLGMSSPLHF. CDR3 DNA: TGTGCCAGCAGTCCCGTGACCCTCGGTATGTCTTCACCCCTCCACTTT.

This sequence joins TRBV6-1 and TRBJ1-2, with TRBD1 matching over 7 bases. CDR1 MNHNS and CDR2 SASEGT come from the germline V gene. The CDR3 is 15 residues long. J gave up 10 bases and V 5 bases, and 16 bases lay outside the gene matches. The CDR3 nucleotides read TGTGCCAGCAGTCCTAGGGACAGCTCCCGAGGTGCCTACACCTTC. This translates into CASSPRDSSRGAYTF.

This sequence joins TRBV7-9 and TRBJ2-5; either TRBD1 or TRBD2 may supply D (6 bases each). The CDR3 totals 16 residues. The germline CDR1 and CDR2 sequences are SEHNR and FQNEAQ (reference sequence). The germline V and J ends were trimmed by 5 bases and 4 bases, with 20 bases remaining between them. CDR3 sequence (DNA): TGTGCCAGCAGCCGGAGGGGGGACACACCGGGAGAGACCCAGTACTTC. The encoded protein is CASSRRGDTPGETQYF.

V gene TRBV19 combines with J gene TRBJ2-3, with no clear D. From germline, CDR1 is LNHDA and CDR2 SQIVND (reference sequence). The CDR3 contains 15 residues. V was clipped by 3 bases and J by 1 base, with 11 bases between them. The CDR3 bases are TGTGCCAGTAGTATTGGCAGGAGCCGCACAGATACGCAGTATTTT. As protein: CASSIGRSRTDTQYF.

The rearrangement joins TRBV25-1 to TRBJ2-2; D unclear. CDR1 is MGHDK and CDR2 is SYGVNS in the germline V gene. Deletions cut 5 bases from V and 0 bases from J, with 7 bases between. The CDR3 has 14 amino acids. As DNA, the CDR3 is TGTGCCAGCAGTCATGAGGCGAACACCGGGGAGCTGTTTTTT. Protein sequence: CASSHEANTGELFF.

The V call is TRBV25-1, the J call TRBJ2-1; D possibly matches TRBD1 or TRBD2 (5 bases each). Between the trimmed V and J ends, which lost 0 bases and 6 bases, there was a span of 9 bases. The CDR3 extends over 14 amino acids. CDR1 and CDR2 (germline): MGHDK, SYGVNS. For the CDR3, the DNA is TGTGCCAGCAGTGAATATGGGGGATTCAATGAGCAGTTCTTC. Protein product: CASSEYGGFNEQFF.

This clone was detected only once. The V call is TRBV6-1, the J call TRBJ2-7; D gene unclear. Trimming shortened V by 3 bases and J by 6 bases, and 6 bases separated the two germline ends. This CDR3 comprises 11 residues. The germline V gene has CDR1 MNHNS and CDR2 SASEGT. As DNA, the CDR3 is TGTGCCAGCAGTGATTTGAGCGAGCAGTACTTC. This sequence encodes CASSDLSEQYF.

The genes are TRBV10-1 and TRBJ2-2; D remains ambiguous. CDR3 length: 13 amino acids. V was shortened by 5 bases and J by 5 bases, with 9 bases between the two germline ends. CDR1 is WNHNN, CDR2 SYGVQD, per germline (reference sequence). CDR3 residues: CASSPRQTGELFF. CDR3 nucleotides: TGCGCCAGCAGTCCCAGGCAGACCGGGGAGCTGTTTTTT.